This entry lists 18 T cell receptor beta chains sequenced from one sample in a study of blood T cell repertoires in COVID-19. The method was immunoSEQ multiplex PCR; TCRdb's version includes in-frame clones alone and lacks a portion of them. The sample contains fewer than 110,000 clones, 84% of which appear only once. The source material was peripheral blood. The receptors were sampled from a human donor in a cohort sampled during active or convalescent COVID-19.

The chain combines TRBV7-2 with TRBJ2-4; 7 nucleotides align to TRBD2. The CDR3 is 15 residues long. V dropped 5 bases and J dropped 5; count of bases not matched to a gene: 9. Germline assignment: CDR1 SGHTA and CDR2 FQGNSA. The CDR3 reads CASSVAAGVQNIQYF. The CDR3, as DNA: TGTGCCAGCAGCGTCGCCGCGGGGGTCCAAAACATTCAGTACTTC.

This clone has more than one count but fewer than ten. J is TRBJ2-2 and V is TRBV11-2; 8 nucleotides match TRBD2. CDR1 and CDR2 from the germline V gene are SGHAT and FQNNGV. V dropped 3 bases and J dropped 1; count of bases not matched to a gene: 1. CDR3 size: 15 residues. The CDR3 nucleotides read TGTGCCAGCAGCTTGCTAGCGGGGAACACCGGGGAGCTGTTTTTT. It codes for CASSLLAGNTGELFF.

V gene TRBV5-1 combines with J gene TRBJ2-7, with D maybe TRBD1 (5 bases). The CDR3 is made up of 15 amino acids. Germline-derived CDR1 and CDR2 are SGHRS and YFSETQ. V lost 0 bases to trimming and J lost 5 bases, with 15 bases between them. The CDR3 DNA follows: TGCGCCAGCAGCTTGGCCGTAGGGGCTATCGACGAGCAGTACTTC. It codes for CASSLAVGAIDEQYF.

This clone was observed a single time. The V call is TRBV11-2, the J call TRBJ2-1, with 9 bases aligning to TRBD1. The CDR3 runs 15 residues. V dropped 2 bases and J dropped 7; count of bases not matched to a gene: 6. Germline CDR1 and CDR2: SGHAT and FQNNGV. The CDR3 sequence is CASSLSGTGTNEQFF. CDR3 nucleotide sequence: TGTGCCAGCAGCTTATCCGGGACAGGGACAAATGAGCAGTTCTTC.

The chain carries TRBV24-1 and TRBJ2-5; 8 bases align to TRBD2. The CDR3 consists of 16 residues. Germline V CDR1 and CDR2: KGHDR, SFDVKD. The J segment lost 2 bases and the V segment lost 1 base, leaving 5 bases of the junction unmatched. The CDR3 sequence is CATSDFSQRGQETQYF. CDR3 nucleotides: TGTGCCACCAGTGATTTCAGCCAGCGGGGGCAAGAGACCCAGTACTTC.

The V call is TRBV9, the J call TRBJ1-2, with 7 bases that match TRBD1. CDR3 length: 14 residues. The ends lost 6 bases at V and 3 bases at J; junction bases unmatched: 8. Looked up from germline, CDR1 is SGDLS and CDR2 is YYNGEE. The CDR3 sequence: CASTSGTAYYGYTF. The DNA of the CDR3 is TGTGCCAGCACATCCGGGACAGCGTACTATGGCTACACCTTC.

This clone was detected only a few times. The chain links TRBV7-3 to TRBJ1-1; D is uncertain. In germline, CDR1 is SGHTA, CDR2 FQGTGA. Trimming cost V 4 bases and J 2 bases, with 8 bases left between them. The CDR3 totals 13 residues. The CDR3 protein is CASSSSVNTEAFF. As DNA, the CDR3 is TGTGCCAGCAGCTCCTCGGTTAACACTGAAGCTTTCTTT. Full variable domain (remainder filled in from reference TRBV7-3 and TRBJ1-1): GAGVSQTPSNKVTEKGKYVELRCDPISGHTALYWYRQSLGQGPEFLIYFQGTGAADDSGLPNDRFFAVRPEGSVSTLKIQRTERGDSAVYLCASSSSVNTEAFFGQGTRLTVV.

This chain joins TRBV11-2 and TRBJ2-3; tentatively, D is TRBD1 (6 bases). V dropped 8 bases and J dropped 0 bases, with 15 bases sitting between them. The germline V gene encodes CDR1 SGHAT and CDR2 FQNNGV. The CDR3 extends over 15 amino acids. CDR3 sequence: CASGHGGGSTDTQYF. The CDR3, as DNA: TGTGCCAGCGGGCATGGGGGCGGCAGCACAGATACGCAGTATTTT.

This sequence joins TRBV24-1 and TRBJ1-2, with D possibly TRBD1 on 5 matching bases. Trimming pared 9 bases from V and 2 bases from J, leaving 12 bases between. Germline CDR1 and CDR2: KGHDR and SFDVKD. The CDR3 extends over 13 amino acids. This CDR3 reads CATSPGRNYGYTF. The CDR3 region has the DNA TGTGCCACCTCCCCAGGGCGGAACTATGGCTACACCTTC.

The CDR3 sequence is CASSLDRRGNHYGYTF. The CDR3 nucleotides read TGTGCCAGCAGCTTAGATCGGCGAGGGAACCACTATGGCTACACCTTC. This chain uses TRBV7-9 with TRBJ1-2; the D is unclear. V was cut by 1 base and J by 3 bases, with 15 bases left in between. Germline values: CDR1 SEHNR, CDR2 FQNEAQ (reference sequence). The CDR3 totals 16 residues.

The chain has TRBV7-3 and TRBJ1-1; D remains ambiguous. This CDR3 region has 16 residues. Trimming took off 6 bases at V and 2 bases at J, with 19 bases between the two ends. Germline lookup yields CDR1 SGHTA and CDR2 FQGTGA. CDR3 region: CASSPPSSVANTEAFF. CDR3 DNA: TGTGCCAGCAGTCCCCCGTCCTCAGTAGCTAACACTGAAGCTTTCTTT. Based on the CDR3 plus reference TRBV7-3 and TRBJ1-1, the full variable domain is GAGVSQTPSNKVTEKGKYVELRCDPISGHTALYWYRQSLGQGPEFLIYFQGTGAADDSGLPNDRFFAVRPEGSVSTLKIQRTERGDSAVYLCASSPPSSVANTEAFFGQGTRLTVV.

This sequence joins TRBV6-6 and TRBJ1-2; TRBD1 is a possible D gene (5 bases). The ends were cut back, 7 bases at V and 0 bases at J, with 12 bases in the middle. This CDR3 has 14 residues. Germline V CDR1 and CDR2: MNHNY, SVGAGI (reference sequence). In nucleotides, the CDR3 is TGTGCCAGCACCCCCGGACACGCTAACTATGGCTACACCTTC. Its translation: CASTPGHANYGYTF.

The chain is built from TRBV7-3 and TRBJ2-1; TRBD2 aligns across 7 bases. V was pared by 2 bases and J by 5 bases, with 9 bases of the junction left unmatched. This CDR3 is 16 amino acids long. In germline, CDR1 is SGHTA, CDR2 FQGTGA. Here the CDR3 DNA reads TGTGCCAGCAGCTTAGGTGGAAAGGGGAGGGACAATGAGCAGTTCTTC. Translated, it gives CASSLGGKGRDNEQFF. Full variable domain (remainder filled in from reference TRBV7-3 and TRBJ2-1): GAGVSQTPSNKVTEKGKYVELRCDPISGHTALYWYRQSLGQGPEFLIYFQGTGAADDSGLPNDRFFAVRPEGSVSTLKIQRTERGDSAVYLCASSLGGKGRDNEQFFGPGTRLTVL.

The chain employs TRBV5-4 and TRBJ2-7, with D possibly matching TRBD2 (7 bases). This CDR3 is 15 amino acids long. V shed 0 bases and J shed 2 bases, with 12 bases lying between them. The germline gives CDR1 SGHNT, CDR2 YYREEE (reference sequence). The CDR3 loop is CASSLAIGGAYEQYF. The CDR3 nucleotides read TGTGCCAGCAGCTTGGCCATAGGGGGGGCCTACGAGCAGTACTTC.

The chain couples TRBV18 to TRBJ1-1; D may be TRBD1 (6 bases). CDR1 is KGHSH and CDR2 is LQKENI in the germline V gene. The CDR3 totals 15 residues. Trimming removed 1 base from V and 1 base from J, with 10 bases in between. DNA of the CDR3: TGTGCCAGCTCACCACGGGACACGGCGAACACTGAAGCTTTCTTT. Its protein product is CASSPRDTANTEAFF.

The chain employs TRBV5-1 and TRBJ2-7; TRBD1 aligns across 7 bases. Looked up from germline, CDR1 is SGHRS and CDR2 is YFSETQ. There are 16 residues in the CDR3. V shed 1 base, J shed 3 bases, and the junction held 10 bases outside the gene matches. The CDR3 DNA reads as TGCGCCAGCAGCTTGACGACCAACTGGGACAGCTACGAGCAGTACTTC. Protein: CASSLTTNWDSYEQYF.

The chain employs TRBV6-2 or TRBV6-3 and TRBJ1-5, with unresolved D. Germline V gives CDR1 MNHEY, CDR2 SVGEGT. Trimming took off 2 bases at V and 10 bases at J, with 12 bases between the two ends. The CDR3 spans 13 residues. In DNA form, the CDR3 reads TGTGCCAGCAGTTACGGAGGTCCCTTTCCCCAGCATTTT. It yields the protein CASSYGGPFPQHF.

This chain uses TRBV29-1 with TRBJ1-1, with D tentatively TRBD1 (6 bases). The germline CDR1 and CDR2 sequences are SQVTM and ANQGSEA. This CDR3 contains 12 residues. V lost 6 bases to trimming and J lost 10 bases, with 18 bases between them. The CDR3 DNA reads TGCAGCGTGAGGGACACCCCCCGGAGAGCTTTCTTT. Its protein product is CSVRDTPRRAFF.